This TCR beta chain came from a study of T cells in localized non-small cell lung cancer. Study-level points and caveats: Within adjacent lung there appeared a median approximately 60 of the top 100 tumor clones. There was an association of higher blood T cell density with longer overall survival.

About this clone itself: Its antigen remains unidentified.

Here immunoSEQ multiplex PCR was the method, and the copy in TCRdb shows in-frame clones only, minus some. In the table there are some 19,000 clones, 75% to 95% of which are singletons. This clonotype was obtained from a male donor older than 55 with stage I squamous cell lung carcinoma. Sequenced material: peripheral blood, taken before any cancer treatment.

The CDR3 spells CAWSPAAGEQFF. In DNA, the CDR3 is TGTGCCTGGAGCCCGGCTGCTGGTGAGCAGTTCTTC. This chain links TRBV30 with TRBJ2-1; D gene ambiguous. The germline CDR1 and CDR2 sequences are GTSNPN and SVGIG (reference sequence). The CDR3 spans 12 residues. Deletions cut 3 bases from V and 9 bases from J, with 12 bases between.